This entry lists 15 T cell receptor beta chains sequenced from one sample in a study of cytomegalovirus exposure and HLA in healthy donors. PCR primers comprised 60 Vbeta and 13 Jbeta primers. This table comes from immunoSEQ multiplex PCR, and its TCRdb copy is limited to in-frame clones, with some not included. The sample carries under 130,000 clones, approximately 69% recorded once. The sequenced sample consisted of PBMCs. The source is a man aged 30-40 years in good health and CMV-seronegative.

The chain has TRBV10-3 and TRBJ2-3, with TRBD2 matching 8 bases. The CDR3 has 15 amino acids. The germline V gene encodes CDR1 ENHRY and CDR2 SYGVKD. After removal of 2 bases from V and 6 bases from J, the junction contained 7 bases not matched to a gene. Here the CDR3 reads CAISEPGLAGDTQYF. CDR3 sequence (DNA): TGTGCCATCAGTGAGCCCGGTTTAGCGGGGGATACGCAGTATTTT.

This clone was counted between two and nine times. A junction end diverges from the germline sequence, so it may reflect a read error. The CDR3 coding sequence is TGTGCCAGCAGTGAAGCGGAGTACTCTGGGGCCAACGGCCTGACTTTC. This sequence encodes CASSEAEYSGANGLTF. The chain links TRBV6-1 to TRBJ2-6; perhaps TRBD1 as D (5 bases). Germline V gives CDR1 MNHNS, CDR2 SASEGT. The length of the CDR3 is 16 residues.

The genes are TRBV7-2 and TRBJ2-4; 7 bases align to TRBD1. From germline, CDR1 is SGHTA and CDR2 FQGNSA. J was trimmed by 0 bases and V by 7 bases; bases with no gene match: 9. The CDR3 length is 16 residues. The CDR3 is CASTLTGVLAKNIQYF. The CDR3 coding sequence is TGTGCCAGCACCCTTACAGGGGTTCTAGCCAAAAACATTCAGTACTTC.

The chain carries TRBV19 and TRBJ2-2; D perhaps matches TRBD1 (6 bases). Trimming cost V 5 bases and J 7 bases, with 11 bases left between them. The CDR3 runs 13 residues. CDR1 is LNHDA and CDR2 is SQIVND in the germline V gene (reference sequence). CDR3 region: CASSVQGIGELFF. The CDR3 region has the DNA TGTGCCAGTAGTGTACAGGGAATCGGGGAGCTGTTTTTT.

The chain links TRBV5-6 to TRBJ1-6, with D perhaps matching TRBD1 (5 bases). The CDR3 extends over 15 amino acids. Between the trimmed V and J ends, which lost 7 bases and 7 bases, there was a span of 18 bases. CDR1 and CDR2 from the germline V gene are SGHDT and YYEEEE. The CDR3 is CASRYWGRRNSPLHF. Written as DNA, the CDR3 is TGTGCCAGCCGGTACTGGGGCAGACGAAATTCACCCCTCCACTTT.

The CDR3 nucleotides read TGTGCCAGCAGGCAGACCGGGAATCAGCCCCAGCATTTT. Its translation is CASRQTGNQPQHF. The chain recombines TRBV6-1 with TRBJ1-5, with D hard to call. CDR1 and CDR2 (germline): MNHNS, SASEGT. Trimming pared 6 bases from V and 4 bases from J, leaving 10 bases between. The CDR3 spans 13 residues.

This clone has more than one count but fewer than ten. J is TRBJ2-2 and V is TRBV19, with D tentatively TRBD1 (6 bases). Germline CDR1 LNHDA, CDR2 SQIVND (reference sequence). The V end was cut by 5 bases, the J end by 3 bases, with 13 bases between. This CDR3 is 15 amino acids long. Here the CDR3 DNA reads TGTGCCAGTAGTCGGAACAGGGCTGACACCGGGGAGCTGTTTTTT. Translating it yields CASSRNRADTGELFF.

The chain carries TRBV7-3 and TRBJ2-6; weak D call: TRBD1 (5 bases). The V end lost 2 bases, the J end lost 0 bases, and 20 bases lay between the germline ends. This CDR3 has 20 residues. Germline lookup yields CDR1 SGHTA and CDR2 FQGTGA. CDR3 sequence: CASSLGHIAKGSSGANVLTF. CDR3 nucleotide sequence: TGTGCCAGCAGCTTAGGACACATTGCCAAGGGCAGCTCTGGGGCCAACGTCCTGACTTTC.

This clone has only one observation. The chain employs TRBV29-1 and TRBJ2-5; 7 bases agree with TRBD2. The CDR3 totals 16 residues. The V and J ends lost 4 bases and 5 bases, in that order; junction bases with no gene match: 16. Looked up from germline, CDR1 is SQVTM and CDR2 is ANQGSEA. In nucleotides, the CDR3 is TGCAGCGTTGTGTTCCTAGCGGAGTTGGTGGGTGAGACCCAGTACTTC. This codes for CSVVFLAELVGETQYF.

This chain joins TRBV9 and TRBJ1-3; D is undetermined. The CDR3 loop spans 15 amino acids. From germline, CDR1 is SGDLS and CDR2 YYNGEE. Trimming removed 0 bases at V and 0 bases at J, with 7 bases between. The CDR3 DNA reads TGTGCCAGCAGCGTAGGGGAGAGCTCTGGAAACACCATATATTTT. Protein: CASSVGESSGNTIYF.

This clone was counted a few times. The chain couples TRBV16 to TRBJ2-5, with TRBD1 as a possible D gene (6 bases). CDR1 is KGHSY, CDR2 FQNENV, per germline. V lost 6 bases and J 4 bases, leaving 12 bases between the germline ends. This CDR3 region has 13 residues. Here the CDR3 reads CASRILGGETQYF. The CDR3, as DNA: TGTGCCAGCAGAATCCTAGGGGGAGAGACCCAGTACTTC.

The V and J genes are TRBV7-8 and TRBJ2-3; 10 bases map to TRBD2. The junction had 12 bases not matched to a gene; V was cut back by 6 bases and J by 6 bases. The CDR3 has 16 amino acids. Germline V gene sequence: CDR1 SGHVS, CDR2 FQNEAQ. CDR3 coding DNA: TGTGCCAGCAGAAAACTTCCAGCGGGAGGGGATGATACGCAGTATTTT. Its protein is CASRKLPAGGDDTQYF. The entire variable domain, with the rest obtained from reference TRBV7-8 and TRBJ2-3, is as follows: GAGVSQSPRYKVAKRGQDVALRCDPISGHVSLFWYQQALGQGPEFLTYFQNEAQLDKSGLPSDRFFAERPEGSVSTLKIQRTQQEDSAVYLCASRKLPAGGDDTQYFGPGTRLTVL.

As for this clone: At one of its ends the junction is not consistent with the germline gene, which may arise from a read error. V and J are TRBV6-5 and TRBJ2-6; TRBD1 aligns across 7 bases. This CDR3 has 15 amino acids. The germline V gene encodes CDR1 MNHEY and CDR2 SVGAGI. The CDR3 protein is CASSWDSSGANGLTF. The CDR3 bases are TGTGCCAGCAGCTGGGACAGCTCTGGGGCCAACGGCCTGACTTTC.

The genes are TRBV6-5 and TRBJ2-7, with 7 bases that match TRBD1. The CDR3 covers 12 residues. Germline lookup yields CDR1 MNHEY and CDR2 SVGAGI. J lost 5 bases, V lost 10 bases, and 8 bases had no gene match. CDR3 residues: CATQGELDEQYF. CDR3 sequence (DNA): TGTGCCACCCAGGGGGAGCTCGACGAGCAGTACTTC.

The chain recombines TRBV5-8 with TRBJ1-5, with D perhaps TRBD1 (6 bases). V shed 4 bases and J shed 3 bases, with 23 bases lying between them. The CDR3 is made up of 18 amino acids. Germline CDR1 is SGHTS and CDR2 is YDEGEE. CDR3 nucleotides: TGTGCCAGCAGCCCAAGGGGGTTTATGACAGAAATCAATCAGCCCCAGCATTTT. Translation gives CASSPRGFMTEINQPQHF.